This T cell receptor beta chain stems from a study of T-cell memory formation after mild COVID-19 (dated by TCRdb to the early 2020s). About the full investigation: TCR sequence clusters from the two donors were found to be largely donor specific. In a couple of donors, T-cell clones that expanded and contracted after mild COVID-19 were tracked by sequencing TCRalpha and TCRbeta repertoires over time. The cohort was made up of two young adult volunteers, one female and one male, who were previously healthy.

What the work shows at the level of the full study, not this receptor alone: Some responding clones were detected in pre-infection memory, suggesting pre-existing cross-reactive memory T cells joined the SARS-CoV-2 response. Clones contracting from day 15 to 85 had balanced CD4/CD8 phenotypes, while a second wave expanding from day 15 to 37 was biased towards CD4+. The study covered only a couple of mild cases, and larger cohorts including severe cases with pre-infection samples were considered necessary. SARS-CoV-2 specificity was not confirmed for the second-wave clones peaking on day 37. Contracting CD4+ clones were found mainly in CM and EM memory subsets, while CD8+ clones were enriched in EMRA.

Ficoll-Paque density gradient centrifugation was the method used to isolate PBMCs. This sample was sequenced with an Illumina NovaSeq 6000. TCRalpha and TCRbeta cDNA libraries were constructed by 5'RACE with constant-segment primers, with sample barcodes and unique molecular identifiers being introduced. RNA was extracted from every sample with Trizol reagent. Amplification of the libraries took two PCR steps, and the second step added a second sample barcode plus Illumina TruSeq adapters. Libraries were sequenced on an Illumina NovaSeq with 2 x 150 bp paired-end reads. The paper's processing steps were these. Reads were demultiplexed and collapsed into UMI-guided consensus sequences with migec v1.2.7. Using mixcr v2.1.11, the UMI consensuses were aligned to TRA and TRB V and J templates and assembled into clonotypes. A clonotype was counted as expanded or contracted only if both edgeR and NoisET called the change significant, with noise models trained on biological replicates. For edgeR calls, the thresholds were a false discovery rate-adjusted p below 0.01 and a log2 fold-change of 1. PCA with hierarchical clustering of max-normalized trajectories of the 1000 most abundant clonotypes was used as exploratory dynamics analysis. Separately sequenced CD4+ and CD8+ repertoires were used to assign a CD4 or CD8 phenotype to each responding clone. The public reads were reprocessed in TCRdb via fastp at Q25 and MiXCR, keeping in-frame beta chains. Identical CDR3 proteins give one entry, which carries the most common genes and DNA. The V and J calls here are based on TCRdb, not the publication. This sample is represented by 100,000 to 130,000 distinct CDR3 sequences; roughly 14% of them were singletons. The top ten constitute approximately 43% of the sample.

This clonotype was observed a handful of times. The antigen this receptor binds is unknown. It has no much larger one-base neighbor in the sample; base qualities were not kept. Source material: PBMCs or a T cell subset sorted from them (not recorded which). This clonotype was obtained from a young man who had mild COVID-19 (a few samples of this study predate the infection). The sample titles of this study are shuffled in the database, so cell type and time point are left out; the donor was told from shared clones.

For the CDR3, the sequence is CASSLGRTGREQYV. Here is the DNA: TGTGCCAGCAGCTTAGGACGGACAGGGCGCGAGCAGTACGTC. The chain is made from TRBV11-2 and TRBJ2-7; 8 bases in the junction line up with TRBD1. The CDR3 runs 14 residues from the cysteine to the valine. The retained sequence is limited to the CDR3, 42 bases, with the frame set at the first base. Trimming takes 1 base off V and 6 bases off J; junction bases not matched to a gene: 5. From the germline V gene, CDR1 is SGHAT and CDR2 is FQNNGV.